The next 25 T cell receptor beta chains were all read from a single sample in a study of cytomegalovirus exposure and HLA in healthy donors. Some clones are missing from TCRdb's copy, which holds only in-frame ones; the method was immunoSEQ multiplex PCR. The repertoire has about 170,000 clones, 75% to 90% of them found once; the top ten carry 2% to 2.5%. Input material: PBMCs. The receptors stem from a young woman in good health and CMV-seronegative.

The rearrangement uses TRBV27 and TRBJ1-1, with D unclear. Germline CDR1 reads MNHEY; CDR2 reads SMNVEV (reference sequence). Trimming cost V 7 bases and J 1 base, with 10 bases left between them. The CDR3 is 13 amino acids. The chain's CDR3 is CASTSRGNTEAFF. The DNA for the CDR3 is TGTGCCAGCACCTCGCGCGGGAACACTGAAGCTTTCTTT.

J is TRBJ2-5 and V is TRBV27, with D unresolved. Trimming removed 6 bases at V and 0 bases at J, with 5 bases between. This CDR3 region has 12 residues. The germline gives CDR1 MNHEY, CDR2 SMNVEV (reference sequence). CDR3: CASRNNQETQYF. The CDR3 bases are TGTGCCAGCAGGAACAACCAAGAGACCCAGTACTTC.

The chain joins TRBV29-1 to TRBJ2-2; 11 bases fit TRBD1. CDR3 length: 16 residues. V lost 4 bases, J lost 5 bases, and 9 bases stayed unmatched. CDR1 and CDR2 from the germline V gene are SQVTM and ANQGSEA. CDR3 nucleotides: TGCAGCGTTGTAACCCGAGGACAGGGGGCAACCGGGGAGCTGTTTTTT. It encodes CSVVTRGQGATGELFF.

The gene calls are TRBV7-9 and TRBJ1-1, with no clear D. The CDR3 runs to 17 residues. V gave up 2 bases and J gave up 1 base, with 17 bases separating them. Germline V gives CDR1 SEHNR, CDR2 FQNEAQ (reference sequence). The CDR3 is CASSLFRGDDPNTEAFF. CDR3 sequence (DNA): TGTGCCAGCAGCTTATTCCGGGGTGACGATCCGAACACTGAAGCTTTCTTT.

The chain uses TRBV28 and TRBJ1-2, with 11 bases fitting TRBD1. Trimming cost V 3 bases and J 5 bases; bases outside gene matches: 11. CDR3 size: 17 residues. Germline V lookup: CDR1 MDHEN, CDR2 SYDVKM. As DNA, the CDR3 is TGTGCCAGCAGTTTGGAGACTGGACAGGGGGCAGGATATGGCTACACCTTC. Its translation is CASSLETGQGAGYGYTF.

The V and J genes are TRBV5-8 and TRBJ1-1; tentatively, D is TRBD1 (5 bases). The CDR3 has 15 amino acids. V lost 0 bases and J 4 bases, leaving 13 bases between the germline ends. Germline V gene lookup returns CDR1 SGHTS and CDR2 YDEGEE. The CDR3 is CASSLVTSGSTEAFF. The CDR3 DNA reads TGTGCCAGCAGCTTGGTAACATCAGGGTCCACTGAAGCTTTCTTT.

The V gene is TRBV5-1, the J gene TRBJ2-1, with D tentatively TRBD2 (6 bases). The CDR3 has 13 amino acids. V was trimmed by 6 bases and J by 4 bases, leaving 11 bases between them. The germline gives CDR1 SGHRS, CDR2 YFSETQ. In DNA form, the CDR3 reads TGCGCCAGCAAGAGGGAGGCTTACAATGAGCAGTTCTTC. Protein: CASKREAYNEQFF.

In this sample, this clone turned up once. V is TRBV19 and J is TRBJ2-2; TRBD1 might be the D (5 bases). The CDR3 consists of 14 residues. Trimming took 0 bases from V and 6 from J, leaving 8 bases between them. Germline CDR1 LNHDA, CDR2 SQIVND (reference sequence). Here the CDR3 DNA reads TGTGCCAGTAGTATAGACAGGGCGGCCGGGGAGCTGTTTTTT. It is translated as CASSIDRAAGELFF.

CDR3 DNA sequence: TGTGCCAGTAGTGGAGGAGACACGCGGGTGGATACGCAGTATTTT. This codes for CASSGGDTRVDTQYF. This chain joins TRBV19 and TRBJ2-3; a weak D match, TRBD2 (5 bases). Trimming removed 5 bases from V and 6 bases from J, with 18 bases in between. The length of the CDR3 is 15 residues. Germline V lookup: CDR1 LNHDA, CDR2 SQIVND (reference sequence). The full variable domain, its missing parts supplied by reference TRBV19 and TRBJ2-3, is DGGITQSPKYLFRKEGQNVTLSCEQNLNHDAMYWYRQDPGQGLRLIYYSQIVNDFQKGDIAEGYSVSREKKESFPLTVTSAQKNPTAFYLCASSGGDTRVDTQYFGPGTRLTVL.

The V gene is TRBV5-1, the J gene TRBJ2-7; possibly TRBD2 for D (7 bases). Germline V lookup: CDR1 SGHRS, CDR2 YFSETQ. The CDR3 extends over 15 amino acids. V shed 4 bases and J shed 3 bases, with 17 bases lying between them. The CDR3 loop is CASSDALGGDYEQYF. The CDR3 DNA reads as TGCGCCAGCAGCGATGCATTAGGGGGGGACTACGAGCAGTACTTC.

The chain is built from TRBV4-1 and TRBJ2-1; 9 bases agree with TRBD1. Germline V gene data show CDR1 as MGHRA and CDR2 as YSYEKL. The CDR3 runs to 13 residues. V dropped 4 bases and J dropped 8; count of bases not matched to a gene: 3. The CDR3 nucleotides are TGCGCCAGCAGCCCCAGGACAGGGGATGAGCAGTTCTTC. This codes for CASSPRTGDEQFF.

V and J are TRBV14 and TRBJ2-3; TRBD1 agrees at 7 bases. This CDR3 is 15 amino acids long. Germline assignment: CDR1 SGHDN and CDR2 FVKESK. The V segment lost 4 bases and the J segment 2 bases; nucleotides outside the gene matches: 6. In DNA form, the CDR3 reads TGTGCCAGCAGCCCGACAGGGTCTCTCACAGATACGCAGTATTTT. It encodes CASSPTGSLTDTQYF.

J is TRBJ1-1 and V is TRBV11-2; 7 bases are shared with TRBD1. With V trimmed by 5 bases and J by 1 base, 4 bases remained unmatched. Germline V gives CDR1 SGHAT, CDR2 FQNNGV. This CDR3 comprises 14 residues. The CDR3 bases are TGTGCCAGCAGCCCCAGGGGGTCGAACACTGAAGCTTTCTTT. Translated, it gives CASSPRGSNTEAFF.

The chain couples TRBV15 to TRBJ2-5; TRBD1 matches at 10 bases. V was clipped by 1 base and J by 5 bases; unmatched bases: 1. Germline V gene lookup returns CDR1 LNHNV and CDR2 YYDKDF (reference sequence). This CDR3 has 14 amino acids. CDR3 protein: CATSRGTGGETQYF. Here the CDR3 DNA reads TGTGCCACCAGCAGAGGGACAGGGGGTGAGACCCAGTACTTC.

This sequence joins TRBV19 and TRBJ2-7, with 12 nucleotides matching TRBD1. The germline CDR1 and CDR2 sequences are LNHDA and SQIVND (reference sequence). Losses at the gene ends were 3 bases for V and 5 bases for J; bases not matched to a gene: 5. The CDR3 spans 15 residues. CDR3 nucleotide sequence: TGTGCCAGTAGTATCTCGGGACAGGGGGCAAACGAGCAGTACTTC. This translates into CASSISGQGANEQYF.

This chain joins TRBV18 and TRBJ2-7; 14 nucleotides line up with TRBD2. CDR3 length: 15 residues. The ends lost 4 bases at V and 3 bases at J; junction bases unmatched: 2. Germline CDR1 is KGHSH and CDR2 is LQKENI. CDR3 DNA: TGTGCCAGCTCACTCGGGACTAGCGGGAGCTACGAGCAGTACTTC. It yields the protein CASSLGTSGSYEQYF.

The V call is TRBV5-1, the J call TRBJ1-2; a possible D gene is TRBD1 (6 bases). Between the trimmed V and J ends, which lost 4 bases and 3 bases, there was a span of 10 bases. This CDR3 is built from 13 residues. CDR1 is SGHRS and CDR2 is YFSETQ in the germline V gene. The CDR3 DNA follows: TGCGCCAGCAGCCCTGAGGGGGACTATGGCTACACCTTC. It codes for CASSPEGDYGYTF.

This clone was found a few times. This rearrangement joins TRBV5-8 to TRBJ2-7, with 8 bases that match TRBD2. This CDR3 is built from 14 residues. Per the germline V gene, CDR1 is SGHTS and CDR2 is YDEGEE. V lost 5 bases, J lost 6 bases, and 10 bases stayed unmatched. CDR3 protein: CASSLRASGSEQYF. The CDR3 region has the DNA TGTGCCAGCAGTTTAAGGGCTAGCGGGTCCGAGCAGTACTTC. The whole variable domain, filled in from reference TRBV5-8 and TRBJ2-7, reads EAGVTQSPTHLIKTRGQQATLRCSPISGHTSVYWYQQALGLGLQFLLWYDEGEERNRGNFPPRFSGRQFPNYSSELNVNALELEDSALYLCASSLRASGSEQYFGPGTRLTVT.

As concerns this clone: This sample also contains other DNA sequences that code for the same CDR3. This sequence joins TRBV5-1 and TRBJ1-3; 11 bases are shared with TRBD1. The CDR3 consists of 14 residues. The germline V gene encodes CDR1 SGHRS and CDR2 YFSETQ. The V gene end was trimmed by 0 bases and the J gene end by 7 bases; junction bases not matched to a gene: 0. The CDR3 coding sequence is TGCGCCAGCAGCTTGGGGGACAGGGGGAACACCATATATTTT. It yields the protein CASSLGDRGNTIYF. Complete variable domain (other parts from reference TRBV5-1 and TRBJ1-3): KAGVTQTPRYLIKTRGQQVTLSCSPISGHRSVSWYQQTPGQGLQFLFEYFSETQRNKGNFPGRFSGRQFSNSRSEMNVSTLELGDSALYLCASSLGDRGNTIYFGEGSWLTVV.

The chain joins TRBV5-1 to TRBJ1-2; possibly TRBD1 for D (5 bases). V was clipped by 1 base and J by 2 bases, with 12 bases between them. In germline, CDR1 is SGHRS, CDR2 YFSETQ. The CDR3 is made up of 15 amino acids. In DNA, the CDR3 is TGCGCCAGCAGCTTGAGGCGAAGGGGAAACTATGGCTACACCTTC. Translated: CASSLRRRGNYGYTF. Filled out from reference TRBV5-1 and TRBJ1-2, the complete variable domain reads KAGVTQTPRYLIKTRGQQVTLSCSPISGHRSVSWYQQTPGQGLQFLFEYFSETQRNKGNFPGRFSGRQFSNSRSEMNVSTLELGDSALYLCASSLRRRGNYGYTFGSGTRLTVV.

The chain has TRBV2 and TRBJ2-5; 10 nucleotides line up with TRBD2. CDR3 length: 15 amino acids. Per germline, CDR1 SNHLY and CDR2 FYNNEI. With V trimmed by 7 bases and J by 1 base, 6 bases remained unmatched. Written as DNA, the CDR3 is TGTGCCAGCACCTCGACTAGCGGGCCCCAAGAGACCCAGTACTTC. This encodes CASTSTSGPQETQYF.

The V gene is TRBV9, the J gene TRBJ2-1, with 9 bases fitting TRBD1. J lost 2 bases, V lost 2 bases, and 2 bases had no gene match. The CDR3 covers 15 residues. From germline, CDR1 is SGDLS and CDR2 YYNGEE. The CDR3 here is CASSVRQGAYNEQFF. The CDR3 bases are TGTGCCAGCAGCGTGAGACAGGGGGCCTACAATGAGCAGTTCTTC.

This sequence joins TRBV10-1 and TRBJ2-1, with D possibly being TRBD2 (5 bases). Germline V gene sequence: CDR1 WNHNN, CDR2 SYGVQD (reference sequence). The CDR3 covers 14 residues. The ends were cut back, 7 bases at V and 12 bases at J, with 22 bases in the middle. In nucleotides, the CDR3 is TGCGCCAGCACCCCTCGGAGGAGCGGAGGCGTGCAGTTCTTC. Translating gives CASTPRRSGGVQFF.

The rearrangement links TRBV4-1 to TRBJ1-1, with D possibly TRBD1 on 6 matching bases. CDR3 size: 16 residues. The germline CDR1 and CDR2 sequences are MGHRA and YSYEKL. V was shortened by 6 bases and J by 1 base, with 18 bases between the two germline ends. The CDR3: CASSPGLGQWNTEAFF. The DNA for the CDR3 is TGCGCCAGCAGTCCTGGACTAGGACAGTGGAACACTGAAGCTTTCTTT.

This chain uses TRBV6-5 with TRBJ2-5, with a weak D call TRBD2 (5 bases). Trimming left V 5 bases short and J 4 bases short, with 11 bases between. There are 13 residues in the CDR3. Per the germline V gene, CDR1 is MNHEY and CDR2 is SVGAGI. The CDR3 DNA reads as TGTGCCAGCAGTACAGCACTAGGAGAGACCCAGTACTTC. Translating it yields CASSTALGETQYF.